A selection of T cell receptor beta chains follows, all from one sample in a study of blood T cell repertoires in COVID-19. Some clones are missing from TCRdb's copy, which holds only in-frame ones; the method was immunoSEQ multiplex PCR. Of roughly 150,000 clones in the sample, around nine tenths were seen once. Sequencing was performed on peripheral blood. Source of these receptors: a human donor in a cohort sampled during active COVID-19. The CDR3 runs from the conserved cysteine through the conserved F or W. The D gene is left open where the match is weak. Only some rows state a clone size, as once, few, many or a class for expanded clones.

clone_size d_call j_call v_call cdr3_nt cdr3_aa
. TRBD1 TRBJ2-1 TRBV7-9 TGTGCCAGCAGCCAGACAGGGGGCAGAGCGGGCCCGGGGTACAATGAGCAGTTCTTC CASSQTGGRAGPGYNEQFF
few TRBD2 TRBJ2-3 TRBV7-3 TGTGCCAGCAGCTTAGGCGGGAGGGCCGCGCAGTATTTT CASSLGGRAAQYF
. TRBD1 TRBJ2-7 TRBV5-4 TGTGCCAGCAGCGTCGAACCGGGACAGGGCTACGAGCAGTACTTC CASSVEPGQGYEQYF
once TRBD2 TRBJ2-5 TRBV3-1/TRBV3-2 TGTGCCAGCAGCCAAATTAGCGGGAGGGCCTCGGAGACCCAGTACTTC CASSQISGRASETQYF
. TRBD1 TRBJ2-5 TRBV7-3 TGTGCCAGCAGCCCCGGACAGGGGGGGAAAGAGACCCAGTACTTC CASSPGQGGKETQYF
few . TRBJ1-1 TRBV28 TGTGCCAGCAGTCACAACAGGGAAGCTTTCTTT CASSHNREAFF
. TRBD2 TRBJ2-7 TRBV27 TGTGCCAGCAGTTTAGAGCGGGAGGGGGTTGACGAGCAGTACTTC CASSLEREGVDEQYF
. . TRBJ2-1 TRBV7-3 TGTGCCAGCAGCTTATCCGGAGGAAATGAGCAGTTCTTC CASSLSGGNEQFF
. . TRBJ2-3 TRBV4-1 TGCGCCAGCAGCCAAATCCTCTCTACGCTGGATACGCAGTATTTT CASSQILSTLDTQYF
. . TRBJ2-2 TRBV27 TGTGCCAGCAGTCGACAGCCGAACACCGGGGAGCTGTTTTTT CASSRQPNTGELFF
. TRBD1 TRBJ2-5 TRBV7-6 TGTGCCAGCGGGATTACGGGCAGGGGGCTTGGGACCCAGTACTTC CASGITGRGLGTQYF
. . TRBJ2-7 TRBV24-1 TGTGCCACCAGTGGACTACCACCCTCCTACGAGCAGTACTTC CATSGLPPSYEQYF
. TRBD1 TRBJ2-1 TRBV7-2 TGTGCCAGCAGCTTAGACGGGACAGGGGCAGGTGAGCAGTTCTTC CASSLDGTGAGEQFF
few . TRBJ1-5 TRBV4-2 TGTGCCAGCAGCCAAGATTGGGTCGGGGGAAATCAGCCCCAGCATTTT CASSQDWVGGNQPQHF
. TRBD1 TRBJ1-2 TRBV9 TGTGCCAGCAGCGTACGGGGACAGGGAGGCTATGGCTACACCTTC CASSVRGQGGYGYTF